These T cell receptor beta chains were read from a single sample in a study of shared clonotypes between healthy human individuals. The data were produced by immunoSEQ multiplex PCR, yet TCRdb's version contains in-frame clones alone and is incomplete. The profile shows millions of clones, approximately 95% of them singletons. Sequencing used naive CD4+ T cells sorted from blood. These receptor sequences come from a man aged 18 to 29 in good health. The CDR3 runs from the conserved cysteine through the conserved F or W. D genes are given only for firm matches. Clone size is not always given. Where it is, it says once, few, many or a class for expanded clones.

J gene | clone size | V gene | D gene | CDR3 DNA | CDR3 protein
TRBJ1-6 | NA | TRBV6-1 | NA | TGTGCCAGCAGTGGGGACACAGCCTATAATTCACCCCTCCACTTT | CASSGDTAYNSPLHF
TRBJ2-2 | NA | TRBV5-1 | NA | TGCGCCAGCAGCTTGAATCGGGGTAGCACCGGGGAGCTGTTTTTT | CASSLNRGSTGELFF
TRBJ1-1 | NA | TRBV7-9 | NA | TGTGCCAGCAGCCTAGTGGTGCAGTACACTGAAGCTTTCTTT | CASSLVVQYTEAFF
TRBJ1-2 | NA | TRBV21-1 | NA | TGTGCCAGCAGCAGACCGGGACAGGGGTACTATGGCTACACCTTC | CASSRPGQGYYGYTF
TRBJ2-5 | once | TRBV2 | NA | TGTGCCAGCAGAACAGGGTTGGGGGAGACCCAGTACTTC | CASRTGLGETQYF
TRBJ2-7 | NA | TRBV7-9 | NA | TGTGCCAGCAGCTTAGAAAGGGGACCGGGAGTGCGAGGGGACGAGCAGTACTTC | CASSLERGPGVRGDEQYF
TRBJ2-1 | NA | TRBV25-1 | TRBD2 | TGTGCCAGCAGTGATCTAGCGGTGAGCTCCTACAATGAGCAGTTCTTC | CASSDLAVSSYNEQFF
TRBJ1-3 | NA | TRBV7-9 | NA | TGTGCCAGCAGCTTAGCTCTGGGGGGAACCCGTCCTGGAAACACCATATATTTT | CASSLALGGTRPGNTIYF
TRBJ2-1 | NA | TRBV10-3 | TRBD1 | TGTGCCATCAGTGGTGGGACAGGGGACAATGAGCAGTTCTTC | CAISGGTGDNEQFF
TRBJ1-2 | NA | TRBV19 | TRBD1 | TGTGCCAGTAGTACCGCCGGACAGGGAAAGTATGGCTACACCTTC | CASSTAGQGKYGYTF
TRBJ2-7 | NA | TRBV10-3 | NA | TGTGCCATCAGTCCCCGGGACTTTACCTACGAGCAGTACTTC | CAISPRDFTYEQYF
TRBJ1-2 | once | TRBV7-2 | TRBD1 | TGTGCCAGCAGCGAAGGTACCGGGACAGTATATGGCTACACCTTC | CASSEGTGTVYGYTF
TRBJ2-3 | once | TRBV7-7 | TRBD2 | TGTGCTAGCAGCTCCACTAGCGGGGGGGCCCCAGATACGCAGTATTTT | CASSSTSGGAPDTQYF
TRBJ2-5 | NA | TRBV5-1 | NA | TGCGCCAGCAGCTCGTCGGGACCCCCAGCTGGAGAGACCCAGTACTTC | CASSSSGPPAGETQYF
TRBJ2-6 | once | TRBV5-4 | NA | TGTGCCAGCAGCCCCAGGACAGCCTCTGGGGCCAACGTCCTGACTTTC | CASSPRTASGANVLTF
TRBJ2-7 | NA | TRBV6-6 | NA | TGTGCCAGCAGTTTCGACGGATCCTACGAGCAGTACTTC | CASSFDGSYEQYF
TRBJ1-6 | NA | TRBV9 | NA | TGTGCCAGCAGCGTAGACATTAACGACGGTGGGAGCCTCAGTTCACCCCTCCACTTT | CASSVDINDGGSLSSPLHF
TRBJ2-2 | once | TRBV28 | NA | TGTGCCACCCTAACACTCGCGAACACCGGGGAGCTGTTTTTT | CATLTLANTGELFF
TRBJ1-1 | NA | TRBV30 | NA | TGTGCCTGGGCCCCGGTTGGGGGCGCTTTCTTT | CAWAPVGGAFF
TRBJ2-5 | once | TRBV6-6 | NA | TGTGCCAGCACCAGGACAAAGGCGGAGACCCAGTACTTC | CASTRTKAETQYF
TRBJ2-3 | NA | TRBV28 | NA | TGTGCCAGCAGTAGCCCGGGGACTCAGGTGCAGTATTTT | CASSSPGTQVQYF
TRBJ1-4 | NA | TRBV28 | TRBD1 | TGTGCCGGAGGAAGCTTGGGACAGGTTGAAAAACTGTTTTTT | CAGGSLGQVEKLFF
TRBJ2-3 | once | TRBV2 | TRBD2 | TGTGCCAGCAGAACTAGCGGGAAAGCAGCAGATACGCAGTATTTT | CASRTSGKAADTQYF
TRBJ2-3 | NA | TRBV9 | NA | TGTGCCAGCAGCGTAGCTACGTGGCTGGATACGCAGTATTTT | CASSVATWLDTQYF
TRBJ2-2 | NA | TRBV7-2 | NA | TGTGCCAGCAGCTTAGGGACATCTCCAAACACCGGGGAGCTGTTTTTT | CASSLGTSPNTGELFF
TRBJ1-2 | NA | TRBV5-4 | NA | TGTGCCAGCAGCTTGCGGGATAACTATGGCTACACCTTC | CASSLRDNYGYTF
TRBJ2-2 | NA | TRBV18 | NA | TGTGCCAGCTCACCACTACAGTTACCGAACACCGGGGAGCTGTTTTTT | CASSPLQLPNTGELFF
TRBJ1-5 | NA | TRBV9 | TRBD1 | TGTGCCAGCAGCGTAGAAGGACAGGTAGACAATCAGCCCCAGCATTTT | CASSVEGQVDNQPQHF
TRBJ1-2 | once | TRBV18 | TRBD1 | TGTGCCACCACTAGTTCCCCGGACAGGTTGGACTATGGCTACACCTTC | CATTSSPDRLDYGYTF
TRBJ2-7 | NA | TRBV6-6 | TRBD1 | TGTGCCAGCAGTACCCGGGACAGGGCGGCCTACGAGCAGTACTTC | CASSTRDRAAYEQYF
TRBJ2-1 | few | TRBV19 | NA | TGTGCCAGTAGTAACCGGAACTACAATGAGCAGTTCTTC | CASSNRNYNEQFF
TRBJ2-1 | NA | TRBV29-1 | TRBD2 | TGCAGCGTTGAATTACTAGCGGGAGTGAATGAGCAGTTCTTC | CSVELLAGVNEQFF
TRBJ2-3 | NA | TRBV20-1 | NA | TGCAGTGCTTCGGAGGAAGATACGCAGTATTTT | CSASEEDTQYF
TRBJ2-5 | NA | TRBV27 | NA | TGTGCCAGCAGCCAAATCTCCCTAGGGGTCTCACAAGAGACCCAGTACTTC | CASSQISLGVSQETQYF
TRBJ1-1 | NA | TRBV18 | NA | TGTGCCAGCTCACCGAGGATCACTGAAGCTTTCTTT | CASSPRITEAFF
TRBJ1-5 | NA | TRBV10-3 | TRBD1 | TGTGCCACCCTAGCGGACAGGGTCGGCCAGCCCCAGCATTTT | CATLADRVGQPQHF
TRBJ1-5 | NA | TRBV19 | NA | TGTGCCAGTAGTCCCCAGGCGGGGACCGTTCCTCAGCCCCAGCATTTT | CASSPQAGTVPQPQHF
TRBJ2-3 | NA | TRBV19 | TRBD2 | TGTGCCAGCAGGAGGACTAGCGGTAGCACAGATACGCAGTATTTT | CASRRTSGSTDTQYF
TRBJ2-5 | NA | TRBV14 | NA | TGTGCCAGCAGCGCCCTACAGGGGAGGCAAGAGACCCAGTACTTC | CASSALQGRQETQYF
TRBJ2-2 | NA | TRBV5-1 | TRBD2 | TGCGCCAGCAGCCAGGAGACTAGCGCGAACACCGGGGAGCTGTTTTTT | CASSQETSANTGELFF
TRBJ1-3 | NA | TRBV10-3 | NA | TGTGCCATCAGTATGGACGCTACGGCGGGAAACACCATATATTTT | CAISMDATAGNTIYF
TRBJ2-4 | NA | TRBV30 | NA | TGTGCCTGGAGGGGACCCCGGGACATTCAGTACTTC | CAWRGPRDIQYF
TRBJ2-7 | NA | TRBV27 | NA | TGTGCCAGCAGTTCTGTCACGGAGACCTACGAGCAGTACTTC | CASSSVTETYEQYF
TRBJ1-5 | once | TRBV7-8 | TRBD1 | TGTGCCAGCAACGAAGGACAGGGGAATTATCAGCCCCAGCATTTT | CASNEGQGNYQPQHF
TRBJ2-7 | NA | TRBV5-1 | TRBD2 | TGCGCCAGCAGCTTGGCCTATATTAGCGGGTTACCCTACGAGCAGTACTTC | CASSLAYISGLPYEQYF
TRBJ1-1 | NA | TRBV27 | NA | TGTGCCAGCAGTCGCCGGGAGGTTGGAGCTGAAGCTTTCTTT | CASSRREVGAEAFF
TRBJ1-2 | NA | TRBV30 | NA | TGTGCCTGGCGTCTACCCGGGAGTGTGTCTGGCTACACCTTC | CAWRLPGSVSGYTF
TRBJ2-3 | NA | TRBV6-1 | NA | TGTGCCAGCAGTACTCAGACAGATACGCAGTATTTT | CASSTQTDTQYF
TRBJ2-7 | NA | TRBV5-6 | NA | TGTGCCAGCAGCTTGTATCCAGGGACAACCTCCTACGAGCAGTACTTC | CASSLYPGTTSYEQYF
TRBJ2-3 | NA | TRBV6-1 | NA | TGTGCCAGCAGTGAATGGGAGTTACAACACACAGATACGCAGTATTTT | CASSEWELQHTDTQYF
TRBJ1-2 | NA | TRBV5-1 | TRBD1 | TGCGCCAGCAGCCCGGAAGGGACAGTCTATGGCTACACCTTC | CASSPEGTVYGYTF
TRBJ1-3 | NA | TRBV7-9 | TRBD1 | TGTGCCAGCAGCCTAGGACAGGAACGCCCTGAGCCCTCTGGAAACACCATATATTTT | CASSLGQERPEPSGNTIYF
TRBJ1-2 | few | TRBV2 | NA | TGTGCCAGCACTCTCATTGGCTATGGCTACACCTTC | CASTLIGYGYTF
TRBJ2-7 | NA | TRBV29-1 | NA | TGCAGCGTTGGGGGCAGCTCCGTACAGTACTTC | CSVGGSSVQYF